This TCR beta chain was sequenced for a study of blood T cell repertoires in COVID-19. Trimming removed 6 bases at V and 5 bases at J, with 14 bases between. This CDR3 is 13 amino acids long. Germline CDR1 and CDR2: SQVTM and ANQGSEA. Profiling relied on immunoSEQ multiplex PCR, and the TCRdb table lists in-frame clones only, not all of them. Of 200,000 or so clones listed, 65% to 85% were seen once; the top ten hold 4.5% to 6.5%. This receptor was obtained from a woman in her 30s with acute or convalescent COVID-19. V usage is TRBV29-1 and J usage is TRBJ1-5, with D perhaps matching TRBD1 (5 bases). Input material: peripheral blood. This CDR3 reads CSVSQGGDQPQHF. The CDR3 bases are TGCAGCGTCTCTCAGGGTGGGGATCAGCCCCAGCATTTT.